Shown below are 18 T cell receptor beta chains from a single sample sequenced in a study of blood T cell repertoires in COVID-19. The method was immunoSEQ multiplex PCR; TCRdb's version includes in-frame clones alone and lacks a portion of them. Of more than 350,000 clones listed, around nine tenths are singletons. Sequencing was performed on PBMCs or T cells enriched from blood (not recorded which). The source of these receptors is a woman aged 18 to 35 who had been exposed to COVID-19.

A word on this clone: Other nucleotide sequences from this sample produce the same CDR3. The chain combines TRBV18 with TRBJ1-2, with 10 positions matching TRBD1. CDR1 KGHSH and CDR2 LQKENI come from the germline V gene. The ends lost 3 bases at V and 3 bases at J; junction bases unmatched: 4. The CDR3 totals 15 residues. CDR3 sequence: CASSPRQGADYGYTF. The CDR3 nucleotides are TGTGCCAGCTCACCTCGACAGGGGGCGGACTATGGCTACACCTTC.

CDR3 DNA: TGTGCCAGCAGCCAATTAGGGACAGGGGGCACTGAAGCTTTCTTT. Residues: CASSQLGTGGTEAFF. This chain uses TRBV14 with TRBJ1-1, with TRBD1 identical over 11 bases. The J segment lost 4 bases and the V segment lost 2 bases, leaving 3 bases of the junction unmatched. This CDR3 comprises 15 residues. Germline CDR1 reads SGHDN; CDR2 reads FVKESK.

The chain joins TRBV18 to TRBJ1-4; 7 nucleotides line up with TRBD1. The CDR3 is 14 residues long. Trimming took 1 base from V and 6 from J; bases not matched to a gene: 2. Germline assignment: CDR1 KGHSH and CDR2 LQKENI. The chain's CDR3 is CASSPQGAYEKLFF. In DNA form, the CDR3 reads TGTGCCAGCTCACCACAGGGGGCTTATGAAAAACTGTTTTTT.

The CDR3 reads CASGPQEGSSYEQYF. As DNA, the CDR3 is TGTGCCAGCGGCCCCCAGGAGGGGAGCTCCTACGAGCAGTACTTC. The chain recombines TRBV3-1 (or the pseudogene TRBV3-2) with TRBJ2-7, with D possibly being TRBD2 (6 bases). The CDR3 is 15 residues long. V was trimmed by 8 bases and J by 0 bases, leaving 17 bases between them. Per germline, CDR1 LGHDT and CDR2 YNNKEL (reference sequence).

The CDR3 spells CASSLSWGRGNIQYF. CDR3 nucleotides: TGTGCCAGCAGTTTATCCTGGGGTCGGGGAAACATTCAGTACTTC. The chain joins TRBV28 to TRBJ2-4; possible D gene TRBD2, 5 bases. The CDR3 runs 15 residues. V was shortened by 1 base and J by 6 bases, with 13 bases between the two germline ends. Germline CDR1 is MDHEN and CDR2 is SYDVKM. Drawing the rest from reference TRBV28 and TRBJ2-4, the complete variable domain is DVKVTQSSRYLVKRTGEKVFLECVQDMDHENMFWYRQDPGLGLRLIYFSYDVKMKEKGDIPEGYSVSREKKERFSLILESASTNQTSMYLCASSLSWGRGNIQYFGAGTRLSVL.

The chain recombines TRBV7-3 with TRBJ2-5; the match to TRBD2 covers 13 bases. The CDR3 totals 18 residues. Germline trimming cut 5 bases from V and 5 bases from J; bases unmatched to any gene: 14. Germline loops: CDR1 SGHTA, CDR2 FQGTGA. The CDR3 is CASSASLAGGLSPETQYF. CDR3 sequence (DNA): TGTGCCAGCAGCGCGTCACTAGCGGGGGGGCTGTCCCCCGAGACCCAGTACTTC.

This CDR3 reads CASTPPPGTSGGEQYF. CDR3 coding DNA: TGTGCCAGCACCCCTCCCCCCGGGACTAGCGGAGGCGAGCAGTACTTC. This chain uses TRBV25-1 with TRBJ2-7, with TRBD2 matching over 11 bases. Germline CDR1 MGHDK, CDR2 SYGVNS. Unmatched junction bases numbered 14, after V lost 7 bases and J lost 6 bases. The CDR3 consists of 16 residues.

The V and J genes are TRBV3-1 (or the pseudogene TRBV3-2) and TRBJ1-2; D is unresolved. V dropped 1 base and J dropped 2 bases, with 11 bases sitting between them. There are 15 residues in the CDR3. CDR1 and CDR2 from the germline V gene are LGHDT and YNNKEL (reference sequence). The CDR3 reads CASSQAPRFNYGYTF. The CDR3 DNA reads TGTGCCAGCAGCCAAGCCCCCAGGTTCAACTATGGCTACACCTTC.

This chain joins TRBV27 and TRBJ1-2; TRBD1 matches 8 bases. This CDR3 contains 15 residues. In germline, CDR1 is MNHEY, CDR2 SMNVEV (reference sequence). J was trimmed by 3 bases and V by 1 base; bases with no gene match: 4. As DNA, the CDR3 is TGTGCCAGCAGTTTATACATGGGACAGGACTATGGCTACACCTTC. This translates into CASSLYMGQDYGYTF.

This chain joins TRBV30 and TRBJ1-2; 9 nucleotides match TRBD1. V was clipped by 0 bases and J by 8 bases; unmatched bases: 7. Germline V lookup: CDR1 GTSNPN, CDR2 SVGIG (reference sequence). The CDR3 contains 14 residues. The CDR3 loop is CAWSVFGQGRGYTF. In DNA form, the CDR3 reads TGTGCCTGGAGTGTATTCGGACAGGGGCGAGGCTACACCTTC.

This chain joins TRBV12-3 or TRBV12-4 and TRBJ1-2; D gene unclear. The CDR3 length is 13 residues. Trimming took 6 bases from V and 6 from J, leaving 14 bases between them. CDR3 amino acids: CASSPGRHNGYTF. CDR3 coding DNA: TGTGCCAGCAGCCCAGGCCGGCATAATGGCTACACCTTC.

This chain links TRBV6-5 with TRBJ2-7; D might be TRBD1 (5 bases). V lost 8 bases and J 3 bases, leaving 14 bases between the germline ends. Germline loops: CDR1 MNHEY, CDR2 SVGAGI. This CDR3 is built from 13 residues. The CDR3, as DNA: TGTGCCAGCTCTCTTACAGGTTTCTACGAGCAGTACTTC. This gives the protein CASSLTGFYEQYF.

This clone was counted between two and nine times. The rearrangement uses TRBV25-1 and TRBJ2-2; TRBD2 agrees at 7 bases. Per germline, CDR1 MGHDK and CDR2 SYGVNS. The length of the CDR3 is 14 residues. Unmatched junction bases numbered 13, after V lost 10 bases and J lost 8 bases. The CDR3 DNA reads TGTGCCACCTCGGGGGGTTGGGGTTATGGGGAGCTGTTTTTT. Its protein product is CATSGGWGYGELFF.

This chain joins TRBV4-3 and TRBJ2-3, with a tentative D call TRBD2 (5 bases). V gave up 5 bases and J gave up 2 bases, with 17 bases separating them. The CDR3 extends over 16 amino acids. Germline CDR1 reads LGHNA; CDR2 reads YSLEER. The CDR3 here is CASSVRFEGTTDTQYF. In DNA form, the CDR3 reads TGCGCCAGCAGCGTGAGATTTGAGGGTACCACAGATACGCAGTATTTT.

The chain carries TRBV7-2 and TRBJ2-3, with 8 bases lining up with TRBD2. The CDR3 totals 16 residues. Germline V CDR1 and CDR2: SGHTA, FQGNSA. V lost 1 base and J lost 1; bases outside the gene matches: 4. CDR3 DNA sequence: TGTGCCAGCAGCTTAGGATCGACTAGCGGCACAGATACGCAGTATTTT. Encoded protein: CASSLGSTSGTDTQYF.

The J gene is TRBJ2-7, the V gene TRBV10-1, with TRBD1 identical over 9 bases. Unmatched junction bases numbered 6, after V lost 4 bases and J lost 2 bases. The CDR3 spans 15 residues. The V gene's germline CDR1 is WNHNN and CDR2 SYGVQD (reference sequence). DNA of the CDR3: TGCGCCAGCAGTGTCATCGGGACAGGGACCTACGAGCAGTACTTC. This gives the protein CASSVIGTGTYEQYF.

The chain joins TRBV10-3 to TRBJ2-7; 12 bases are shared with TRBD2. CDR1 is ENHRY and CDR2 is SYGVKD in the germline V gene. Trimming cost V 5 bases and J 4 bases; bases outside gene matches: 3. There are 14 residues in the CDR3. For the CDR3, the DNA is TGTGCCATCAGTCCCGGGACTAGCGGGTACGAGCAGTACTTC. It specifies CAISPGTSGYEQYF.

This chain's CDR3 is CASSGTGSTEAFF. The CDR3 bases are TGTGCCAGTAGTGGGACAGGGAGCACTGAAGCTTTCTTT. The chain joins TRBV19 to TRBJ1-1, with 9 nucleotides matching TRBD1. CDR1 is LNHDA, CDR2 SQIVND, per germline (reference sequence). The CDR3 consists of 13 residues. V trimming: 5 bases; J trimming: 4 bases; junction bases outside the gene matches: 2.